This record covers a single T cell receptor beta chain. Its specific antigen is unknown. Base qualities are missing; no much larger clone stands one base away. This sample was included in a study of T cells in localized non-small cell lung cancer (dated by TCRdb to the early 2020s). Notes on the research overall: The study examined T cell repertoires in roughly 240 patients with early-stage NSCLC and compared tumors with uninvolved tumor-adjacent lungs. The cohort consisted of 236 treatment-naive NSCLC patients whose localized lung tumors had been resected. NSCLC patients had a mean age of approximately 72 years, and fewer than 150 were male and over 85 female.

TCR beta CDR3 regions were sequenced from DNA using the immunoSEQ Assay. Under the source paper's analysis protocol: To compute T cell density, TCR beta template counts were normalized to usable DNA, which was estimated by amplifying housekeeping genes. Using the preseqR package, richness was estimated by extrapolating to 120,000 templates for tissue samples and 400,000 templates for PBMC samples. Clonality was defined as one minus Pielou's evenness. Tissue-enriched TCRs were identified by differential abundance testing using productive amino-acid clonotypes, minimum total count 5 and alpha 0.1. Repertoire overlap between compartments was quantified with the Jaccard Index and Morisita Overlap Index. TCR beta CDR3s were clustered by GLIPH together with public tetramer-defined viral CDR3s, and at least three viral sequences plus V-gene enrichment were required for viral motifs. Sourced from immuneACCESS, this table was stored by TCRdb with only in-frame sequences that have V and J called. A share of the clones is absent; for the studies checked, an unresolved V gene accounts for under half, and the remainder has no known explanation. V and J calls and clone size are given by that table; D and trimming were obtained from the DNA. The sample profile shows tens of thousands of clones; around 82% of them were found once. Of the sample, roughly 9% is held by the ten largest clones.

Reading from cysteine to phenylalanine, the CDR3 counts 12 amino acids. The only DNA kept is the CDR3, 36 bases in frame from the first base. V is shortened by 1 base, J by 6 bases, and the region joining them spans 6 bases. Sequences MDHEN (CDR1) and SYDVKM (CDR2) are obtained from the germline V gene. At diagnosis, peripheral blood, uninvolved tumor-adjacent lung and tumor were collected and stored as a combination of fresh-frozen and FFPE material. For TCR repertoire profiling, blood samples were analyzed as peripheral blood mononuclear cells. The study at large found these results: Uninvolved tumor-adjacent lung showed the highest T cell clonality, higher than tumor, which suggests more focused antigenic responses in the uninvolved tumor-adjacent lung. Because the study design was exploratory, TCR variables were selected using unadjusted p-values without false-discovery rate correction. A median of roughly 60 of the top 100 tumor clones turned up in the paired uninvolved adjacent lung, and some 28 of those clones also ranked among the top 100 of that same adjacent lung. Longer overall survival was associated with higher T cell density in blood, whereas shorter survival was associated with higher clonality in adjacent lung. Multi-region tumor sequencing was not performed, so intratumor heterogeneity could not be excluded.

This TCR derives from a female donor older than 55 with stage I lung adenocarcinoma. Specimen: peripheral blood, collected before any cancer treatment. The V and J segments used are TRBV28 and TRBJ1-1, with the D gene uncertain. The DNA reads TGTGCCAGCAGTTTATTCGGCTCTGAAGCTTTCTTT. This codes for CASSLFGSEAFF.